The 22 T cell receptor beta chains in this list originate from one sample, sequenced in a study of cytomegalovirus exposure and HLA in healthy donors. PCR employed 60 Vbeta and 13 Jbeta primers. Assay: immunoSEQ multiplex PCR; the TCRdb copy retains only in-frame clones and omits some. This table holds about 59,000 clones, about 81% found once. The sequencing sample was made of PBMCs. Receptor source: a man aged 30-40 years in good health and CMV-seropositive.

The chain carries TRBV9 and TRBJ1-2; D uncertain. Germline V gene sequence: CDR1 SGDLS, CDR2 YYNGEE. V was cut by 4 bases and J by 5 bases, with 18 bases left in between. The CDR3 is 15 amino acids. The CDR3, as DNA: TGTGCCAGCAGCTCAAACCTCCGGACTGTGTATGGCTACACCTTC. Amino acids: CASSSNLRTVYGYTF.

This rearrangement joins TRBV11-3 to TRBJ2-1; 10 bases fit TRBD1. Looked up from germline, CDR1 is SGHNT and CDR2 is YENEEA. This CDR3 has 15 residues. Trimming removed 3 bases from V and 6 bases from J; junction bases left unmatched: 5. CDR3 loop: CASSFGTGEPNEQFF. Here the CDR3 DNA reads TGTGCCAGCAGCTTCGGGACAGGGGAACCCAATGAGCAGTTCTTC.

The chain carries TRBV7-2 and TRBJ2-5; maybe TRBD1 (6 bases). The CDR3 covers 16 residues. CDR1 and CDR2 from the germline V gene are SGHTA and FQGNSA. V dropped 0 bases and J dropped 5 bases, with 16 bases sitting between them. The CDR3, as DNA: TGTGCCAGCAGCTTAGCGGTCGGTCGGGGACATGAGACCCAGTACTTC. Its protein product is CASSLAVGRGHETQYF.

The chain is built from TRBV7-9 and TRBJ2-7; possible D gene TRBD1, 5 bases. The CDR3 contains 17 residues. V lost 4 bases, J lost 5 bases, and 24 bases lay in between. Germline V gene data show CDR1 as SEHNR and CDR2 as FQNEAQ (reference sequence). The CDR3 region has the DNA TGTGCCAGCAGCTACCGGGCCTTAAATTCCCAGGGCCACGAGCAGTACTTC. It is translated as CASSYRALNSQGHEQYF.

The CDR3 here is CASSSQGAKNIQYF. The CDR3 bases are TGTGCCAGCAGTTCCCAGGGGGCCAAAAACATTCAGTACTTC. The chain has TRBV28 and TRBJ2-4, with a weak D call TRBD1 (6 bases). The germline V gene encodes CDR1 MDHEN and CDR2 SYDVKM. Trimming cost V 4 bases and J 1 base, with 8 bases left between them. There are 14 residues in the CDR3.

The chain uses TRBV10-3 and TRBJ1-2, with 7 bases matching TRBD1. The CDR3 runs 12 residues. The V gene end was trimmed by 7 bases and the J gene end by 6 bases; junction bases not matched to a gene: 5. From germline, CDR1 is ENHRY and CDR2 SYGVKD. CDR3 DNA: TGTGCCATCACCCGCGGACAGGATGGCTACACCTTC. It codes for CAITRGQDGYTF.

The rearrangement joins TRBV20-1 to TRBJ2-3; weak D call: TRBD1 (6 bases). Germline V gives CDR1 DFQATT, CDR2 SNEGSKA (reference sequence). The germline V and J ends were trimmed by 7 bases and 6 bases, with 11 bases remaining between them. This CDR3 region has 11 residues. The CDR3 nucleotides are TGCAGTGTTGGGGGCGGGGATACGCAGTATTTT. Its protein is CSVGGGDTQYF.

The chain combines TRBV7-3 with TRBJ2-1; D not certain. This CDR3 comprises 13 residues. The germline V gene has CDR1 SGHTA and CDR2 FQGTGA. Trimming shortened V by 4 bases and J by 5 bases, and 9 bases separated the two germline ends. The CDR3 DNA is TGTGCCAGCAGCTACGACTGGAACAATGAGCAGTTCTTC. As protein: CASSYDWNNEQFF.

The chain joins TRBV19 to TRBJ2-6; TRBD1 is a possible D gene (6 bases). The ends were cut back, 11 bases at V and 0 bases at J, with 14 bases in the middle. The CDR3 has 15 residues. Germline V gene lookup returns CDR1 LNHDA and CDR2 SQIVND (reference sequence). CDR3 region: CAGGQRSSGANVLTF. The CDR3 DNA is TGTGCCGGCGGACAGCGTTCCTCTGGGGCCAACGTCCTGACTTTC.

This clone showed up just a few times. The chain combines TRBV4-3 with TRBJ1-1; 7 nucleotides align to TRBD1. V gave up 2 bases and J gave up 0 bases; unmatched junction bases: 3. CDR3 length: 15 residues. Germline V CDR1 and CDR2: LGHNA, YSLEER. DNA for the CDR3: TGCGCCAGCAGCCAAACGGGACAGCTGAACACTGAAGCTTTCTTT. Amino acids: CASSQTGQLNTEAFF.

This rearrangement joins TRBV27 to TRBJ2-1, with 11 bases that match TRBD1. This CDR3 is built from 17 residues. From germline, CDR1 is MNHEY and CDR2 SMNVEV (reference sequence). Losses at the gene ends were 2 bases for V and 10 bases for J; bases not matched to a gene: 13. The CDR3 DNA reads as TGTGCCAGCAGTTTAGGTGCCGGGACAGGGGGGTCGTTCGAGCAGTTCTTC. This translates into CASSLGAGTGGSFEQFF.

J is TRBJ1-1 and V is TRBV5-1; tentative D call: TRBD1 (6 bases). V lost 4 bases, J lost 4 bases, and 14 bases lay in between. This CDR3 comprises 14 residues. The germline V gene has CDR1 SGHRS and CDR2 YFSETQ. The CDR3 DNA follows: TGCGCCAGCAGCCGTGGGGGCAGCGGCACTGAAGCTTTCTTT. Translated, it gives CASSRGGSGTEAFF.

The J gene is TRBJ1-2, the V gene TRBV30; D is undetermined. The CDR3 length is 11 residues. The V gene lost 1 base and the J gene lost 8 bases, with 8 bases spanning the gap. Germline V gives CDR1 GTSNPN, CDR2 SVGIG (reference sequence). The CDR3 DNA reads TGTGCCTGGAGTGGGAGTTGCGGCTACACCTTC. Protein sequence: CAWSGSCGYTF. Full variable domain (rest looked up from reference TRBV30 and TRBJ1-2): SQTIHQWPATLVQPVGSPLSLECTVEGTSNPNLYWYRQAAGRGLQLLFYSVGIGQISSEVPQNLSASRPQDRQFILSSKKLLLSDSGFYLCAWSGSCGYTFGSGTRLTVV.

V gene TRBV15 combines with J gene TRBJ2-7; a weak D match, TRBD1 (5 bases). Trimming took 2 bases from V and 4 from J, leaving 9 bases between them. This CDR3 comprises 13 residues. Germline V gene data show CDR1 as LNHNV and CDR2 as YYDKDF (reference sequence). CDR3 in amino acids: CATSRPQGYEQYF. CDR3 bases: TGTGCCACCAGCAGACCCCAGGGATACGAGCAGTACTTC.

The V gene is TRBV28, the J gene TRBJ2-5, with TRBD1 matching over 7 bases. With the DNA end fitting TRBJ2-7 better, the J assignment may be wrong. Per germline, CDR1 MDHEN and CDR2 SYDVKM. This CDR3 comprises 13 residues. The CDR3: CASSGTDYYEQYF. The DNA for the CDR3 is TGTGCCAGCAGCGGGACAGATTACTACGAGCAGTACTTC.

The rearrangement links TRBV7-3 to TRBJ1-1; D not certain. This CDR3 spans 13 amino acids. V gave up 3 bases and J gave up 5 bases, with 10 bases separating them. Looked up from germline, CDR1 is SGHTA and CDR2 is FQGTGA. The CDR3 bases are TGTGCCAGCAGCTTGAGCGGTAGGACTGAAGCTTTCTTT. It yields the protein CASSLSGRTEAFF.

The chain joins TRBV2 to TRBJ2-7, with no clear D. CDR3 size: 11 residues. Germline CDR1 and CDR2: SNHLY and FYNNEI. V gave up 4 bases and J gave up 6 bases, with 7 bases separating them. CDR3 residues: CASSAQSEQYF. The CDR3 DNA follows: TGTGCCAGCAGTGCTCAGTCCGAGCAGTACTTC.

The chain couples TRBV5-4 to TRBJ2-5, with 15 bases that match TRBD2. J gave up 4 bases and V 4 bases, and 5 bases lay outside the gene matches. Germline-derived CDR1 and CDR2 are SGHNT and YYREEE (reference sequence). This CDR3 comprises 16 residues. In DNA form, the CDR3 reads TGTGCCAGCAGCAGGACTAGCGGGGGGGCCCCAGAGACCCAGTACTTC. Its protein product is CASSRTSGGAPETQYF.

The chain carries TRBV28 and TRBJ2-1, with D maybe TRBD1 (5 bases). Germline V gives CDR1 MDHEN, CDR2 SYDVKM. The V end was cut by 3 bases, the J end by 5 bases, with 14 bases between. This CDR3 has 15 amino acids. CDR3 nucleotide sequence: TGTGCCAGCAGTTTGCCAGGGTTTGGGAACAATGAGCAGTTCTTC. Its translation is CASSLPGFGNNEQFF.

Written as DNA, the CDR3 is TGTGCCAGCAGGGTGACAGGGGGCGCCTTTGGCTACACCTTC. This sequence encodes CASRVTGGAFGYTF. The V gene is TRBV28, the J gene TRBJ1-2, with 10 bases fitting TRBD1. This CDR3 region has 14 residues. The germline gives CDR1 MDHEN, CDR2 SYDVKM. V shed 6 bases and J 7 bases; nucleotides not matched to a gene: 8.

V usage is TRBV18 and J usage is TRBJ1-5, with D uncertain. V was trimmed by 5 bases and J by 2 bases, leaving 4 bases between them. Germline V CDR1 and CDR2: KGHSH, LQKENI. CDR3 length equals 12 residues. CDR3 region: CASSGGNQPQHF. The CDR3 DNA is TGTGCCAGCTCAGGAGGCAATCAGCCCCAGCATTTT. Together with reference TRBV18 and TRBJ1-5, the CDR3 gives the full variable domain: NAGVMQNPRHLVRRRGQEARLRCSPMKGHSHVYWYRQLPEEGLKFMVYLQKENIIDESGMPKERFSAEFPKEGPSILRIQQVVRGDSAAYFCASSGGNQPQHFGDGTRLSIL.

This chain links TRBV29-1 with TRBJ1-1, with no clear D. Germline V CDR1 and CDR2: SQVTM, ANQGSEA. Trimming left V 0 bases short and J 0 bases short, with 11 bases between. The CDR3 is 15 amino acids. CDR3 in amino acids: CSVEDRRELNTEAFF. The DNA of the CDR3 is TGCAGCGTTGAAGATAGGAGGGAGTTGAACACTGAAGCTTTCTTT.